This passage covers 8 T cell receptor beta chains from one sample sequenced in a study of shared clonotypes between healthy human individuals. Produced via immunoSEQ multiplex PCR; TCRdb's table is partial and in-frame only. The sample consists of about 1.9 million clones, around 93% of them appearing once. CD8 cells classed as naive were CD45RO-negative and positively selected for CCR7, excluding terminally differentiated effector memory CD45RA+ cells. The sequenced material came from naive CD8+ T cells from PBMCs. The receptors derive from a man between 18 and 35 years old in good health. Some clones in this sample may be carry-over from other donors' samples.

The chain has TRBV4-3 and TRBJ2-1; no clear D. This CDR3 region has 17 residues. V was cut by 0 bases and J by 6 bases, with 18 bases left in between. Germline V CDR1 and CDR2: LGHNA, YSLEER. The chain's CDR3 is CASSQEVRRLPVNEQFF. DNA for the CDR3: TGCGCCAGCAGCCAAGAGGTACGGAGACTCCCCGTCAATGAGCAGTTCTTC.

This clone has a single count. The same CDR3 also results from other DNA sequences found in this sample. The V gene is TRBV7-8, the J gene TRBJ2-5; D is ambiguous. CDR1 is SGHVS, CDR2 FQNEAQ, per germline. The CDR3 loop spans 12 amino acids. V was clipped by 5 bases and J by 2 bases, with 6 bases between them. The CDR3 DNA reads TGTGCCAGCAGCCTCGCACAAGAGACCCAGTACTTC. This codes for CASSLAQETQYF.

The chain uses TRBV4-3 and TRBJ2-4, with 10 bases matching TRBD1. Looked up from germline, CDR1 is LGHNA and CDR2 is YSLEER. This CDR3 comprises 16 residues. V trimming: 4 bases; J trimming: 6 bases; junction bases outside the gene matches: 9. The DNA of the CDR3 is TGCGCCAGCAGCCCATCCGGGACAGGGGAGGGAAACATTCAGTACTTC. This codes for CASSPSGTGEGNIQYF.

The chain recombines TRBV12-1 with TRBJ2-7. TRBV12-1 is listed as a pseudogene. This CDR3 has 14 amino acids. CDR3 sequence reads: CASSLERASDEQYF. The CDR3 bases are TGTGCCAGCAGCTTGGAAAGGGCTTCCGACGAGCAGTACTTC.

The chain joins TRBV6-5 to TRBJ2-7; 7 positions match TRBD2. V trimming: 6 bases; J trimming: 7 bases; junction bases outside the gene matches: 15. The CDR3 has 15 amino acids. Germline V gives CDR1 MNHEY, CDR2 SVGAGI. The CDR3 DNA is TGTGCCAGCAGCCCCTTTGGGGAGGGCCTGCTAGAGCAGTACTTC. Translation gives CASSPFGEGLLEQYF.

V is TRBV29-1 and J is TRBJ2-2; the match to TRBD2 covers 10 bases. The CDR3 contains 18 residues. V trimming: 2 bases; J trimming: 6 bases; junction bases outside the gene matches: 15. Germline-derived CDR1 and CDR2 are SQVTM and ANQGSEA. This chain's CDR3 is CSVELGRLAGQRPGELFF. DNA for the CDR3: TGCAGCGTTGAACTCGGTAGACTAGCGGGTCAAAGGCCCGGGGAGCTGTTTTTT.

This chain uses TRBV10-3 with TRBJ2-5, with 8 bases that match TRBD1. Germline assignment: CDR1 ENHRY and CDR2 SYGVKD. With V trimmed by 9 bases and J by 2 bases, 2 bases remained unmatched. The CDR3 runs 12 residues. The CDR3 reads CAIGTGQETQYF. In nucleotides, the CDR3 is TGTGCCATTGGGACAGGTCAAGAGACCCAGTACTTC.

As for this clone: Other DNA sequences in this specimen translate into the identical CDR3. The chain has TRBV5-1 and TRBJ2-7; no firm D call. CDR1 is SGHRS and CDR2 is YFSETQ in the germline V gene. CDR3 length equals 12 residues. Trimming removed 0 bases from V and 4 bases from J, with 5 bases in between. The chain's CDR3 is CASSLELYEQYF. The CDR3 region has the DNA TGCGCCAGCAGCTTGGAATTATACGAGCAGTACTTC. The full variable domain, with the rest looked up from reference TRBV5-1 and TRBJ2-7, is KAGVTQTPRYLIKTRGQQVTLSCSPISGHRSVSWYQQTPGQGLQFLFEYFSETQRNKGNFPGRFSGRQFSNSRSEMNVSTLELGDSALYLCASSLELYEQYFGPGTRLTVT.